This T cell receptor (beta chain) was sequenced during a study of blood T cell repertoires in COVID-19. About the research overall: The study drew acute and convalescent COVID-19 samples from the United States, Italy and Spain. Sources were T cells, B-cell-depleted T cells, or PBMCs; the material itself was cDNA or gDNA.

Methods used by the authors: Cell counts per sample came from amplifying reference gene primers. Profiled with immunoSEQ multiplex PCR; TCRdb holds only in-frame clones, not every one. V and J calls and clone size are those listed in that table; D and trimming were worked out from the DNA. Altogether about 99,000 clones are present, about four fifths being singletons, with the ten largest covering about 5%. The CDR3 covers 13 residues. V was cut by 6 bases and J by 3 bases, with 14 bases left in between. CDR1 is SQVTM, CDR2 ANQGSEA, per germline. The clonotype comes from a man aged 55 to 70 with acute or convalescent COVID-19. The specimen was peripheral blood. V gene TRBV29-1 combines with J gene TRBJ2-5; D perhaps matches TRBD1 (7 bases). CDR3 bases: TGCAGCGTGGCGGGAACAGGGGAAGAGACCCAGTACTTC. Translating it yields CSVAGTGEETQYF.